These T cell receptor beta chains were read from a single sample in a study of cytomegalovirus exposure and HLA in healthy donors. Libraries were prepared by immunoSEQ multiplex PCR; TCRdb keeps only in-frame clonotypes and omits some of them. The sample holds about 190,000 clones, 81% seen once. Source material: PBMCs. These receptor sequences come from a woman under 30 in good health and CMV-seropositive. The CDR3 runs from the conserved cysteine through the conserved F or W. A D gene is named only where the DNA matches it firmly. Expanded clones are given a class, and other clones once, few, many or no size at all.

abundance	v_gene	j_gene	d_gene	CDR3aa	CDR3nt
-	TRBV6-5	TRBJ1-6	TRBD1	CASSGEDRGRSPLHF	TGTGCCAGCAGTGGGGAGGACAGGGGTCGGTCACCCCTCCACTTT
-	TRBV29-1	TRBJ2-2	-	CSVVAGSGELFF	TGCAGCGTTGTCGCAGGGTCCGGGGAGCTGTTTTTT
-	TRBV5-1	TRBJ2-7	TRBD2	CASRDRTSGGDEQYF	TGCGCCAGCAGGGACCGGACTAGCGGGGGCGACGAGCAGTACTTC
-	TRBV30	TRBJ2-7	TRBD2	CAWSYGGVYEQYF	TGTGCCTGGAGTTATGGGGGGGTTTACGAGCAGTACTTC
-	TRBV6-5	TRBJ2-2	TRBD2	CASREIAGNTGELFF	TGTGCCAGCAGGGAAATAGCGGGGAACACCGGGGAGCTGTTTTTT
once	TRBV7-2	TRBJ2-2	TRBD2	CATRTSGGPTGELFF	TGTGCCACCAGGACTAGCGGGGGGCCGACCGGGGAGCTGTTTTTT
-	TRBV5-4	TRBJ1-2	TRBD1	CASRGYRGTFYGYTF	TGTGCCAGCAGAGGGTACAGGGGAACCTTCTATGGCTACACCTTC
-	TRBV7-6	TRBJ1-3	TRBD1	CAGSSRPGQGNTIYF	TGTGCCGGCAGCTCGAGGCCGGGACAGGGAAACACCATATATTTT
-	TRBV30	TRBJ1-2	-	CAWSLLGGRGYTF	TGTGCCTGGAGCCTTTTGGGGGGACGAGGCTACACCTTC
-	TRBV10-3	TRBJ2-7	TRBD1	CAISGKGQQLLTGSYEQYF	TGTGCCATCAGTGGTAAGGGACAGCAACTTCTTACGGGCTCCTACGAGCAGTACTTC
-	TRBV18	TRBJ1-2	TRBD1	CASSPPTGINYGYTF	TGTGCCAGCTCACCACCGACAGGGATCAACTATGGCTACACCTTC
-	TRBV6-1	TRBJ2-7	TRBD2	CASSTSGGGSYEQYF	TGTGCCAGCAGCACTAGCGGGGGGGGCTCCTACGAGCAGTACTTC
-	TRBV7-2	TRBJ1-4	-	CASSAQGLHEKLFF	TGTGCCAGCAGCGCCCAGGGTCTTCATGAAAAACTGTTTTTT
-	TRBV7-2	TRBJ2-5	TRBD2	CASSSGLAVEETQYF	TGTGCCAGCAGCTCGGGACTAGCGGTAGAAGAGACCCAGTACTTC
-	TRBV6-1	TRBJ2-7	-	CASSEEGTVSYEQYF	TGTGCCAGCAGTGAGGAGGGGACAGTTTCCTACGAGCAGTACTTC
-	TRBV19	TRBJ1-2	-	CASNTQASLHYGYTF	TGTGCCAGTAATACACAGGCTTCCCTCCACTATGGCTACACCTTC
-	TRBV12-5	TRBJ2-6	-	CASGATGANVLTF	TGTGCTAGTGGGGCAACTGGGGCCAACGTCCTGACTTTC
-	TRBV2	TRBJ1-3	-	CASPTGNTIYF	TGTGCCAGCCCAACAGGAAACACCATATATTTT
-	TRBV6-1	TRBJ1-5	-	CASSDGQSNQPQHF	TGTGCCAGCAGTGACGGACAGAGCAATCAGCCCCAGCATTTT
-	TRBV7-9	TRBJ1-1	-	CASRSTAADEAFF	TGTGCCAGCAGATCGACCGCGGCAGATGAAGCTTTCTTT
-	TRBV6-4	TRBJ2-3	-	CASSEKGTDTQYF	TGTGCCAGCAGTGAAAAGGGGACAGATACGCAGTATTTT
-	TRBV5-1	TRBJ2-1	-	CASSTGTSSNEQFF	TGCGCCAGCAGCACCGGGACATCGAGCAACGAGCAGTTCTTC
-	TRBV4-3	TRBJ1-5	TRBD1	CASSQDVGQGAWPQHF	TGCGCCAGCAGCCAAGATGTGGGACAGGGGGCTTGGCCCCAGCATTTT
-	TRBV4-3	TRBJ1-1	-	CASSQEPGKMNTEAFF	TGCGCCAGCAGCCAAGAGCCAGGGAAGATGAACACTGAAGCTTTCTTT
-	TRBV28	TRBJ2-2	-	CASGGLGDTGELFF	TGTGCCAGCGGGGGCTTGGGGGACACCGGGGAGCTGTTTTTT
-	TRBV5-6	TRBJ2-3	TRBD2	CASSGLARGVHTQYF	TGTGCCAGCAGCGGACTAGCGCGGGGGGTTCATACGCAGTATTTT
-	TRBV4-1	TRBJ2-7	-	CASSQDRGTGTYEQYF	TGCGCCAGCAGCCAAGATCGTGGGACTGGAACCTACGAGCAGTACTTC
few	TRBV9	TRBJ1-1	-	CASSVAPRLNTEAFF	TGTGCCAGCAGCGTAGCTCCCCGTTTGAACACTGAAGCTTTCTTT